Each of the 22 T cell receptor beta chains below was sequenced from the same sample in a study of cytomegalovirus exposure and HLA in healthy donors. The PCR made use of 60 Vbeta and 13 Jbeta primers. The assay was immunoSEQ multiplex PCR, and TCRdb's table has in-frame clones only and misses some. The repertoire holds about 120,000 clones, 81% seen once, with under 4% in the top ten. Sequencing used PBMCs. All receptors derive from a woman younger than 45 in good health and CMV-seronegative.

The rearrangement uses TRBV2 and TRBJ2-5; TRBD1 might be the D (6 bases). Germline V gene sequence: CDR1 SNHLY, CDR2 FYNNEI. V lost 5 bases and J 2 bases, leaving 15 bases between the germline ends. There are 15 residues in the CDR3. The CDR3 here is CASSPTGTRQETQYF. The CDR3 DNA sequence: TGTGCCAGCAGTCCAACCGGGACACGACAAGAGACCCAGTACTTC. The entire variable domain, with the rest obtained from reference TRBV2 and TRBJ2-5, is as follows: EPEVTQTPSHQVTQMGQEVILRCVPISNHLYFYWYRQILGQKVEFLVSFYNNEISEKSEIFDDQFSVERPDGSNFTLKIRSTKLEDSAMYFCASSPTGTRQETQYFGPGTRLLVL.

The chain combines TRBV10-3 with TRBJ2-7; D is perhaps TRBD2 (6 bases). Looked up from germline, CDR1 is ENHRY and CDR2 is SYGVKD. This CDR3 has 16 amino acids. V gave up 0 bases and J gave up 1 base, with 13 bases separating them. CDR3 region: CAISESASDHSYEQYF. The DNA of the CDR3 is TGTGCCATCAGTGAGTCGGCTAGCGACCATTCCTACGAGCAGTACTTC.

The chain employs TRBV9 and TRBJ1-6; no definite D call. Deletions cut 0 bases from V and 10 bases from J, with 11 bases between. Germline V gene sequence: CDR1 SGDLS, CDR2 YYNGEE. The CDR3 sequence is 14 residues long. CDR3 nucleotide sequence: TGTGCCAGCAGCGTAGCTCAAGCGGGGTCACCCCTCCACTTT. Its protein product is CASSVAQAGSPLHF.

Only one count was recorded for this clone. V gene TRBV6-4 combines with J gene TRBJ2-1; no firm D call. Germline assignment: CDR1 MRHNA and CDR2 SNTAGT. This CDR3 spans 14 amino acids. V lost 9 bases and J 0 bases, leaving 12 bases between the germline ends. CDR3 amino acids: CASSNEASYNEQFF. CDR3 sequence (DNA): TGTGCCAGTAGCAACGAGGCCTCCTACAATGAGCAGTTCTTC.

This clone came up a few times. V usage is TRBV7-2 and J usage is TRBJ2-3; 7 bases match TRBD2. After removal of 6 bases from V and 4 bases from J, the junction contained 10 bases not matched to a gene. The germline gives CDR1 SGHTA, CDR2 FQGNSA. The CDR3 has 15 residues. The DNA of the CDR3 is TGTGCCAGCAGACTTGGACTAGGGATTGCAGATACGCAGTATTTT. Its protein is CASRLGLGIADTQYF.

The V and J genes are TRBV5-1 and TRBJ2-5; 8 bases fit TRBD1. Per the germline V gene, CDR1 is SGHRS and CDR2 is YFSETQ. V lost 7 bases and J lost 4; bases outside the gene matches: 6. The CDR3 covers 13 residues. The DNA for the CDR3 is TGCGCCAGCCACTTAGGACAGGGAGAGACCCAGTACTTC. Its protein product is CASHLGQGETQYF.

V gene TRBV4-1 combines with J gene TRBJ2-5; 12 nucleotides line up with TRBD2. The CDR3 spans 16 residues. J lost 2 bases, V lost 4 bases, and 5 bases had no gene match. Per germline, CDR1 MGHRA and CDR2 YSYEKL. The CDR3 region is CASSPIGLAGQETQYF. CDR3 DNA sequence: TGCGCCAGCAGCCCTATCGGACTAGCGGGGCAAGAGACCCAGTACTTC.

The chain has TRBV5-5 and TRBJ2-7, with 7 bases matching TRBD1. Trimming removed 3 bases from V and 2 bases from J; junction bases left unmatched: 2. This CDR3 contains 13 residues. Germline CDR1 SGHKS, CDR2 YYEKEE (reference sequence). For the CDR3, the DNA is TGTGCCAGCAGCTGGGACAGCCCCTACGAGCAGTACTTC. It specifies CASSWDSPYEQYF. The full variable domain, rest sourced from reference TRBV5-5 and TRBJ2-7, is DAGVTQSPTHLIKTRGQQVTLRCSPISGHKSVSWYQQVLGQGPQFIFQYYEKEERGRGNFPDRFSARQFPNYSSELNVNALLLGDSALYLCASSWDSPYEQYFGPGTRLTVT.

The DNA for the CDR3 is TGTGCTAGTGGTTTAACAGGGGTCGGGGAGCTGTTTTTT. This codes for CASGLTGVGELFF. The chain is built from TRBV12-5 and TRBJ2-2, with TRBD1 matching over 7 bases. Per germline, CDR1 LGHNT and CDR2 FRNRAP. V lost 3 bases to trimming and J lost 7 bases; unmatched junction nucleotides: 2. The CDR3 spans 13 residues.

The chain employs TRBV28 and TRBJ2-7, with D possibly being TRBD2 (6 bases). V gave up 3 bases and J gave up 1 base, with 16 bases separating them. CDR1 and CDR2 from the germline V gene are MDHEN and SYDVKM. The CDR3 runs 16 residues. CDR3 sequence (DNA): TGTGCCAGCAGTTTGCGGCCAGGAGGGATATCCTACGAGCAGTACTTC. It encodes CASSLRPGGISYEQYF.

The rearrangement links TRBV25-1 to TRBJ1-1; D is possibly TRBD1 (5 bases). The CDR3 contains 13 residues. V shed 6 bases and J shed 1 base, with 9 bases lying between them. The germline V gene encodes CDR1 MGHDK and CDR2 SYGVNS. CDR3 amino acids: CASRKDRNTEAFF. In DNA, the CDR3 is TGTGCCAGCAGGAAAGACAGGAACACTGAAGCTTTCTTT. Filled out from reference TRBV25-1 and TRBJ1-1, the complete variable domain reads EADIYQTPRYLVIGTGKKITLECSQTMGHDKMYWYQQDPGMELHLIHYSYGVNSTEKGDLSSESTVSRIRTEHFPLTLESARPSHTSQYLCASRKDRNTEAFFGQGTRLTVV.

The chain couples TRBV2 to TRBJ2-7; 8 nucleotides agree with TRBD2. This CDR3 comprises 15 residues. Trimming took 0 bases from V and 4 from J; bases not matched to a gene: 5. CDR1 is SNHLY, CDR2 FYNNEI, per germline. DNA of the CDR3: TGTGCCAGCAGTGAAGCAGGTAGCGGGAAATACGAGCAGTACTTC. It translates to CASSEAGSGKYEQYF.

The chain couples TRBV19 to TRBJ1-1; no firm D call. The CDR3 runs 13 residues. Looked up from germline, CDR1 is LNHDA and CDR2 is SQIVND (reference sequence). Trimming removed 5 bases from V and 6 bases from J, with 13 bases in between. DNA of the CDR3: TGTGCCAGTAGTGCCCGAGGGTGGGCTGAAGCTTTCTTT. Encoded protein: CASSARGWAEAFF.

This rearrangement joins TRBV5-4 to TRBJ2-6; D remains ambiguous. This CDR3 has 15 amino acids. Germline values: CDR1 SGHNT, CDR2 YYREEE (reference sequence). Trimming took off 0 bases at V and 0 bases at J, with 4 bases between the two ends. DNA for the CDR3: TGTGCCAGCAGCTTGGTAGACTCTGGGGCCAACGTCCTGACTTTC. Translation: CASSLVDSGANVLTF.

The chain employs TRBV28 and TRBJ2-7; D unresolved. Germline V gene sequence: CDR1 MDHEN, CDR2 SYDVKM. CDR3 length: 16 amino acids. Trimming cost V 4 bases and J 2 bases, with 18 bases left between them. In DNA, the CDR3 is TGTGCCAGCAGTTCCCCCCCACGCGAAACCACCTACGAGCAGTACTTC. This sequence encodes CASSSPPRETTYEQYF.

The chain employs TRBV18 and TRBJ2-1, with TRBD1 matching 7 bases. J lost 5 bases, V lost 3 bases, and 19 bases had no gene match. CDR1 and CDR2 from the germline V gene are KGHSH and LQKENI. CDR3 length: 19 amino acids. CDR3 residues: CASSPVQGVKGYPHNEQFF. CDR3 bases: TGTGCCAGCTCACCTGTTCAGGGGGTAAAAGGCTATCCACACAATGAGCAGTTCTTC.

V and J are TRBV5-1 and TRBJ2-6; 9 bases are a match to TRBD1. The V and J ends lost 3 bases and 0 bases, in that order; junction bases with no gene match: 13. The CDR3 runs to 20 residues. Germline CDR1 and CDR2: SGHRS and YFSETQ. Here the CDR3 reads CASSSPGQGTPFSGANVLTF. The CDR3 DNA is TGCGCCAGCAGCTCGCCGGGACAGGGAACCCCCTTCTCTGGGGCCAACGTCCTGACTTTC.

This sequence joins TRBV4-1 and TRBJ2-1; 12 nucleotides match TRBD2. CDR1 and CDR2 from the germline V gene are MGHRA and YSYEKL. The CDR3 is 16 residues long. The V gene end was trimmed by 2 bases and the J gene end by 8 bases; junction bases not matched to a gene: 7. CDR3 nucleotides: TGCGCCAGCAGCCAACCTACTAGCGGGAGGTTCTATGAGCAGTTCTTC. Translated: CASSQPTSGRFYEQFF.

This clone has a single count. J is TRBJ2-5 and V is TRBV7-8, with a weak D call TRBD2 (5 bases). The end of the DNA fits TRBJ2-7 better, so the J call may be wrong. The CDR3 is 15 residues long. The germline CDR1 and CDR2 sequences are SGHVS and FQNEAQ. Here the CDR3 DNA reads TGTGCCAGCCGCCCTTTCGGAGGACCCTCCTACGAGCAGTACTTC. Its protein is CASRPFGGPSYEQYF.

This chain connects TRBV5-1 to TRBJ1-1; 9 bases match TRBD1. The CDR3 length is 16 residues. From germline, CDR1 is SGHRS and CDR2 YFSETQ. J lost 0 bases, V lost 3 bases, and 6 bases had no gene match. The CDR3 coding sequence is TGCGCCAGCAGCTCCGGGACAGGGCGTCTGAACACTGAAGCTTTCTTT. This sequence encodes CASSSGTGRLNTEAFF.

The chain uses TRBV28 and TRBJ2-7; TRBD1 matches 8 bases. J was trimmed by 3 bases and V by 5 bases; bases with no gene match: 6. Germline V gene sequence: CDR1 MDHEN, CDR2 SYDVKM. This CDR3 contains 14 residues. The chain's CDR3 is CASSRGQDSYEQYF. The CDR3 region has the DNA TGTGCCAGCAGTCGGGGACAGGATAGCTACGAGCAGTACTTC.

The chain couples TRBV28 to TRBJ2-3; TRBD2 matches at 9 bases. This CDR3 has 16 amino acids. Per germline, CDR1 MDHEN and CDR2 SYDVKM. Germline trimming cut 2 bases from V and 5 bases from J; bases unmatched to any gene: 8. This chain's CDR3 is CASSLIGGRAVDTQYF. CDR3 sequence (DNA): TGTGCCAGCAGTTTAATAGGCGGGAGGGCCGTAGATACGCAGTATTTT.